The 29 T cell receptor beta chains below all came from one sample that was sequenced in a study of control samples from healthy donors and cancer patients. Produced via immunoSEQ multiplex PCR; TCRdb's table is partial and in-frame only. The sample contains 150,000 to 200,000 clones, about 90% of which appear only once. The source material was blood. These receptors originate from a woman in her twenties or thirties in good health.

The chain carries TRBV7-3 and TRBJ2-1; D is uncertain. Per the germline V gene, CDR1 is SGHTA and CDR2 is FQGTGA. The germline V and J ends were trimmed by 2 bases and 6 bases, with 14 bases remaining between them. The CDR3 has 15 residues. The CDR3 nucleotides read TGTGCCAGCAGCTTAGACGGGTTCGTGGGCAATGAGCAGTTCTTC. Translation gives CASSLDGFVGNEQFF.

This chain uses TRBV7-9 with TRBJ2-2, with D unclear. Germline CDR1 is SEHNR and CDR2 is FQNEAQ (reference sequence). V dropped 4 bases and J dropped 0 bases, with 9 bases sitting between them. This CDR3 has 15 residues. Here the CDR3 DNA reads TGTGCCAGCAGCTCCGGCAAATCGAACACCGGGGAGCTGTTTTTT. Translated, it gives CASSSGKSNTGELFF.

The chain recombines TRBV9 with TRBJ2-1; the match to TRBD2 covers 8 bases. The CDR3 extends over 15 amino acids. Germline values: CDR1 SGDLS, CDR2 YYNGEE. V shed 0 bases, J shed 6 bases, and the junction held 5 bases outside the gene matches. The CDR3 spells CASSVDSGRRNEQFF. CDR3 nucleotide sequence: TGTGCCAGCAGCGTAGACAGCGGGAGACGCAATGAGCAGTTCTTC.

The genes are TRBV2 and TRBJ2-5; D is unclear. Trimming took 8 bases from V and 4 from J, leaving 17 bases between them. Germline-derived CDR1 and CDR2 are SNHLY and FYNNEI. The CDR3 runs to 14 residues. Here the CDR3 reads CASGRVMVGETQYF. CDR3 nucleotides: TGTGCCAGCGGGCGTGTGATGGTAGGAGAGACCCAGTACTTC.

The chain combines TRBV30 with TRBJ2-7; D is ambiguous. The V gene lost 1 base and the J gene lost 5 bases, with 9 bases spanning the gap. Germline values: CDR1 GTSNPN, CDR2 SVGIG (reference sequence). The CDR3 covers 12 residues. The CDR3 sequence is CAWSGLSNEQYF. The CDR3 nucleotides read TGTGCCTGGAGTGGCCTCTCTAACGAGCAGTACTTC. Full variable domain (remainder filled in from reference TRBV30 and TRBJ2-7): SQTIHQWPATLVQPVGSPLSLECTVEGTSNPNLYWYRQAAGRGLQLLFYSVGIGQISSEVPQNLSASRPQDRQFILSSKKLLLSDSGFYLCAWSGLSNEQYFGPGTRLTVT.

This rearrangement joins TRBV18 to TRBJ2-2; 9 bases align to TRBD2. CDR1 KGHSH and CDR2 LQKENI come from the germline V gene. This CDR3 is built from 15 residues. J lost 4 bases, V lost 4 bases, and 4 bases had no gene match. CDR3 bases: TGTGCCAGCTCACTTAAAGCGGGAGGCACCGGGGAGCTGTTTTTT. It yields the protein CASSLKAGGTGELFF.

The chain carries TRBV11-2 and TRBJ2-2; D is unclear. With 7 bases removed from V and 6 bases from J, the gap between germline ends came to 12 bases. From germline, CDR1 is SGHAT and CDR2 FQNNGV. CDR3 length equals 13 residues. The CDR3 reads CASTQGFAGELFF. In DNA, the CDR3 is TGTGCCAGCACGCAAGGGTTTGCCGGGGAGCTGTTTTTT.

The genes are TRBV24-1 and TRBJ2-2, with TRBD2 as a possible D gene (6 bases). CDR1 is KGHDR, CDR2 SFDVKD, per germline. Trimming shortened V by 3 bases and J by 1 base, and 11 bases separated the two germline ends. This CDR3 has 16 residues. The CDR3 DNA sequence: TGTGCCACCAGTGATCTGACTAGTTGGAACACCGGGGAGCTGTTTTTT. It translates to CATSDLTSWNTGELFF.

The chain uses TRBV27 and TRBJ2-1; D possibly corresponds to TRBD1 (6 bases). V lost 8 bases and J 10 bases, leaving 15 bases between the germline ends. Germline V gene data show CDR1 as MNHEY and CDR2 as SMNVEV (reference sequence). The CDR3 has 12 amino acids. The CDR3 DNA is TGTGCCAGCGCACAGGGTTACGACGAGCAGTTCTTC. It translates to CASAQGYDEQFF.

The rearrangement joins TRBV28 to TRBJ2-3; tentatively, D is TRBD2 (6 bases). This CDR3 has 15 amino acids. CDR1 and CDR2 (germline): MDHEN, SYDVKM. V lost 6 bases and J lost 2, with 15 bases in between. This CDR3 reads CASSPGGEVTDTQYF. The CDR3 coding sequence is TGTGCCAGCAGCCCCGGCGGGGAAGTCACAGATACGCAGTATTTT.

This chain links TRBV5-1 with TRBJ2-1; 10 nucleotides line up with TRBD1. The CDR3 sequence is 16 residues long. V was clipped by 3 bases and J by 5 bases; unmatched bases: 8. The germline gives CDR1 SGHRS, CDR2 YFSETQ. The CDR3 bases are TGCGCCAGCAGCTCCCTGGGACAGGGGTGGGACAATGAGCAGTTCTTC. Translating it yields CASSSLGQGWDNEQFF.

V gene TRBV3-1 (or the pseudogene TRBV3-2) combines with J gene TRBJ2-2; D is uncertain. The CDR3 covers 13 residues. The germline CDR1 and CDR2 sequences are LGHDT and YNNKEL (reference sequence). V was clipped by 3 bases and J by 5 bases, with 7 bases between them. As DNA, the CDR3 is TGTGCCAGCAGCCAGGAGCAGACCGGGGAGCTGTTTTTT. It yields the protein CASSQEQTGELFF.

A note on this clone: The germline gene is not matched at one end of the junction; a read error may be the cause. V is TRBV7-7 and J is TRBJ2-2; 9 positions agree with TRBD2. The CDR3 covers 16 residues. Germline V lookup: CDR1 SSHAT, CDR2 FNYEAQ (reference sequence). CDR3 DNA: TGTGCTAGCAGCTCCTTAGCGGGAGTGAACACCGGGGAGCTGTTTTTT. It yields the protein CASSSLAGVNTGELFF. Variable domain in full (rest from reference TRBV7-7 and TRBJ2-2): GAGVSQSPRYKVTKRGQDVTLRCDPISSHATLYWYQQALGQGPEFLTYFNYEAQPDKSGLPSDRFSAERPEGSISTLTIQRTEQRDSAMYRCASSSLAGVNTGELFFGEGSRLTVL.

This chain joins TRBV3-1 (or the pseudogene TRBV3-2) and TRBJ1-2, with no clear D. CDR1 and CDR2 (germline): LGHDT, YNNKEL (reference sequence). Between the trimmed V and J ends, which lost 2 bases and 4 bases, there was a span of 17 bases. The CDR3 extends over 16 amino acids. The CDR3 DNA reads TGTGCCAGCAGCCAATCTGACGGAACGCCTCTCTATGGCTACACCTTC. Protein sequence: CASSQSDGTPLYGYTF.

This chain links TRBV6-6 with TRBJ2-7, with TRBD1 matching over 9 bases. The CDR3 is 15 residues long. Per the germline V gene, CDR1 is MNHNY and CDR2 is SVGAGI (reference sequence). The V segment lost 5 bases and the J segment 2 bases; nucleotides outside the gene matches: 7. As DNA, the CDR3 is TGTGCCAGCAGTCCCCGACAGGGGGGAGCCTACGAGCAGTACTTC. Its translation is CASSPRQGGAYEQYF.

The chain uses TRBV24-1 and TRBJ1-5; 7 nucleotides line up with TRBD1. V was pared by 5 bases and J by 4 bases, with 19 bases of the junction left unmatched. This CDR3 spans 19 amino acids. Germline CDR1 KGHDR, CDR2 SFDVKD. CDR3: CATSGPPGQTIARNQPQHF. The CDR3, as DNA: TGTGCCACCAGTGGTCCCCCGGGACAGACAATAGCTAGGAATCAGCCCCAGCATTTT.

The chain employs TRBV6-2 or TRBV6-3 and TRBJ2-7; 12 bases align to TRBD1. Germline CDR1 is MNHEY and CDR2 is SVGEGT. Trimming took 4 bases from V and 3 from J; bases not matched to a gene: 7. The CDR3 has 16 residues. CDR3 in DNA: TGTGCCAGCAGTTCATCGGGACAGGGGGCCTTCTACGAGCAGTACTTC. It codes for CASSSSGQGAFYEQYF.

This sequence joins TRBV28 and TRBJ2-3; tentatively, D is TRBD1 (7 bases). The CDR3 covers 15 residues. V lost 3 bases, J lost 5 bases, and 15 bases lay in between. Germline CDR1 MDHEN, CDR2 SYDVKM. The DNA for the CDR3 is TGTGCCAGCAGTTTGCGACTAGGGGGCATAGATACGCAGTATTTT. Protein sequence: CASSLRLGGIDTQYF.

The chain recombines TRBV30 with TRBJ2-5; D possibly matches TRBD1 or TRBD2 (5 bases each). The CDR3 spans 17 residues. Trimming took 3 bases from V and 5 from J, leaving 25 bases between them. Germline CDR1 and CDR2: GTSNPN and SVGIG (reference sequence). CDR3: CAWRNFGKGPPGETQYF. The CDR3 DNA reads as TGTGCCTGGAGAAATTTCGGGAAGGGACCACCGGGGGAGACCCAGTACTTC.

The chain carries TRBV6-5 and TRBJ2-2, with D perhaps matching TRBD2 (5 bases). Trimming pared 1 base from V and 7 bases from J, leaving 13 bases between. Germline CDR1 is MNHEY and CDR2 is SVGAGI. The CDR3 extends over 15 amino acids. In DNA form, the CDR3 reads TGTGCCAGCAGTTACTTAATCGGGGTGGACGGGGAGCTGTTTTTT. Encoded protein: CASSYLIGVDGELFF.

V usage is TRBV5-1 and J usage is TRBJ1-6, with D perhaps TRBD1 (5 bases). The germline gives CDR1 SGHRS, CDR2 YFSETQ. There are 16 residues in the CDR3. V lost 3 bases and J lost 4, with 14 bases in between. CDR3 residues: CASSSGTSGYNSPLHF. DNA of the CDR3: TGCGCCAGCAGCTCCGGGACCTCGGGGTATAATTCACCCCTCCACTTT.

The rearrangement uses TRBV27 and TRBJ1-6, with D uncertain. CDR3 length: 14 residues. Germline-derived CDR1 and CDR2 are MNHEY and SMNVEV (reference sequence). V lost 3 bases to trimming and J lost 10 bases, with 13 bases between them. The CDR3 spells CASSFEIWQSPLHF. CDR3 DNA sequence: TGTGCCAGCAGTTTCGAGATTTGGCAGTCACCCCTCCACTTT.

The chain combines TRBV28 with TRBJ1-5, with 7 bases lining up with TRBD1. V trimming: 1 base; J trimming: 2 bases; junction bases outside the gene matches: 5. This CDR3 has 16 amino acids. Germline lookup yields CDR1 MDHEN and CDR2 SYDVKM. The CDR3 sequence: CASSLFRGTGNQPQHF. The CDR3 nucleotides are TGTGCCAGCAGTTTATTTAGGGGGACAGGCAATCAGCCCCAGCATTTT.

The chain links TRBV5-1 to TRBJ2-2; 10 bases map to TRBD1. Trimming cost V 9 bases and J 3 bases; bases outside gene matches: 20. Looked up from germline, CDR1 is SGHRS and CDR2 is YFSETQ. This CDR3 contains 19 residues. The CDR3, as DNA: TGCGCCACCGCCGACAGGGGGCGCGGCAGCGGGAGACACACCGGGGAGCTGTTTTTT. Translating gives CATADRGRGSGRHTGELFF.

This chain uses TRBV23-1 with TRBJ2-5; D may be TRBD2 (6 bases). TRBV23-1 qualifies as an ORF whose function is uncertain. Trimming stripped 4 bases from V and 7 bases from J, with 16 bases between. The CDR3 sequence is 14 residues long. CDR3 DNA: TGCGCCAGCAGTCGGCAACCGGGAGCGAGGACCCAGTACTTC. The encoded protein is CASSRQPGARTQYF.

CDR3 bases: TGTGCCAGTAGTAATTCCGGGGGGAACACTGAAGCTTTCTTT. It yields the protein CASSNSGGNTEAFF. This sequence joins TRBV19 and TRBJ1-1; tentatively, D is TRBD1 (5 bases). Trimming removed 4 bases from V and 1 base from J, with 10 bases in between. The germline V gene has CDR1 LNHDA and CDR2 SQIVND (reference sequence). CDR3 length: 14 residues.

The gene calls are TRBV9 and TRBJ2-1; 9 nucleotides line up with TRBD2. The ends lost 3 bases at V and 8 bases at J; junction bases unmatched: 9. This CDR3 comprises 15 residues. CDR1 is SGDLS, CDR2 YYNGEE, per germline. In nucleotides, the CDR3 is TGTGCCAGCAGCGCTAAAACCGGGACTAGCTATGAGCAGTTCTTC. This gives the protein CASSAKTGTSYEQFF.

The CDR3 region has the DNA TGTGCCACCGCAGTCCAAGCGGGAGTTCGCACAGATACGCAGTATTTT. Amino acid sequence: CATAVQAGVRTDTQYF. J is TRBJ2-3 and V is TRBV19, with 8 nucleotides matching TRBD2. V shed 10 bases, J shed 1 base, and the junction held 13 bases outside the gene matches. Germline CDR1 and CDR2: LNHDA and SQIVND (reference sequence). This CDR3 has 16 residues.

The chain uses TRBV7-3 and TRBJ2-2; possibly TRBD1 for D (6 bases). The V end was cut by 4 bases, the J end by 3 bases, with 24 bases between. CDR1 SGHTA and CDR2 FQGTGA come from the germline V gene. The CDR3 is made up of 19 amino acids. CDR3 amino acids: CASSSLIEVRAGDTGELFF. The CDR3, as DNA: TGTGCCAGCAGCTCCTTAATTGAGGTAAGGGCAGGGGACACCGGGGAGCTGTTTTTT.